Sequencing of this T cell receptor beta chain was carried out in a study of siplizumab effects on memory and regulatory T cells (dated by TCRdb to the late 2010s). With respect to the entire study: The study examined how the anti-CD2 antibody siplizumab affects alloreactive T-cell subsets in allogeneic mixed lymphocyte reactions built from human PBMCs.

The CDR3 measures 17 amino acids from cysteine to phenylalanine. The DNA shown is the 51-base CDR3, in frame from base 1. A distance of 20 bases separates the germline ends of V and J, which lose 3 bases and 2 bases respectively. CDR1 is given as SGHDN and CDR2 as FVKESK, both from the germline V gene. The library was made by the immunoSEQ multiplex PCR assay. Roughly 100,000 TCR templates per sample were assayed by the deep sequencing platform. Genomic DNA extracted from sorted T cells was used for TCRbeta CDR3 sequencing. Per the source publication's procedure: The R programming language was used for the clonal analysis of the TCRbeta CDR3 data. Alloreactive CD4+ and CD8+ clones were defined by comparing unstimulated samples with post-reaction CFSE-low samples. Alloreactive CD4+ clones were assigned to regulatory or non-regulatory origin by matching sequences to sorted unstimulated Treg and non-Treg repertoires. TCRdb obtained this table from immuneACCESS and retained in-frame rearrangements with V and J assigned. These tables miss some clones; where compared with another copy, unresolved V genes account for less than half of the shortfall, and the remainder is unexplained. From that table come the V and J calls and clone size; the DNA was used to work out D and trimming. Here the sample has tens of thousands of clones; about 90% occur a single time. Clones ranked in the top ten supply roughly 30% of the sample.

Sorted unstimulated T cells, along with proliferating T cells recovered from mixed lymphocyte reactions, underwent TCRbeta CDR3 sequencing. Fresh whole blood from over 8 HLA-typed healthy donors was used to isolate PBMCs. This clone appeared once. What antigen it recognizes has not been identified. Per-nucleotide qualities are absent, and no much larger clonotype sits a single base away. The study at large found these results: Among mappable alloreactive CD4+ clones, an average Treg-derived fraction of about 69% was observed with siplizumab, compared with 26.9% in control reactions. About 80-97% of proliferating CD4+ or CD8+ clones could not be given a naive or memory phenotype. Unstimulated naive T cells appeared to be more diverse than memory T cells, and naive cells seemed to make a substantial contribution to the alloresponse. Because sequences at frequencies below about 10^-5 were poorly captured, only a minor fraction of alloreactive clones could be mapped back to unstimulated subsets. Siplizumab significantly lowered the cumulative frequency of alloreactive sequences that could be traced to unstimulated CD4+ memory T cells. The suppressive function of proliferating Tregs from siplizumab cultures was not functionally confirmed.

The sequence was collected from a human donor in good health. The sample taken for sequencing was CD8+ T cells sorted from blood. The chain is assembled from TRBV14 and TRBJ2-7; the D gene cannot be resolved beyond TRBD1 or TRBD2, each matching 5 bases. The nucleotide sequence reads TGTGCCAGCAGCCATGAAAAACCCGGGACCTACACCTACGAGCAGTACTTC. This yields the protein CASSHEKPGTYTYEQYF. The CDR3, completed at both ends by the reference TRBV14 and TRBJ2-7 genes, gives the full variable domain EAGVTQFPSHSVIEKGQTVTLRCDPISGHDNLYWYRRVMGKEIKFLLHFVKESKQDESGMPNNRFLAERTGGTYSTLKVQPAELEDSGVYFCASSHEKPGTYTYEQYFGPGTRLTVT.